Shown below are 9 T cell receptor beta chains from a single sample sequenced in a study of cytomegalovirus exposure and HLA in healthy donors (dated by TCRdb to 2015 to 2018). The library was obtained by the immunoSEQ multiplex PCR assay. A mixture of 60 forward primers for TCR Vbeta segments and 13 reverse primers for TCR Jbeta segments was used in the multiplex PCR. Drawn from immuneACCESS, this table holds only the in-frame rearrangements with V and J called that TCRdb kept. Clones are partly lost; checked studies trace under half to an unresolved V gene and leave the rest unexplained. For this sample the table gives some 160,000 clones, of which 85% were detected only once. The ten biggest clones cover 2.5% of the sample. Sample: PBMCs. Source of these receptors: a man aged 25 to 45 in good health and CMV-seropositive.

J is TRBJ2-1 and V is TRBV14, with 7 bases identical to TRBD2. CDR1 is SGHDN, CDR2 FVKESK, per germline. The J segment lost 10 bases and the V segment lost 4 bases, leaving 25 bases of the junction unmatched. CDR3 length: 19 residues. CDR3 region: CASSLSPGRGARSSLEQFF. For the CDR3, the DNA is TGTGCCAGCAGCCTCTCCCCAGGGAGGGGCGCCAGATCTTCGCTGGAGCAGTTCTTC.

This clone appeared a few times. The V call is TRBV6-5, the J call TRBJ1-1; D remains ambiguous. Trimming removed 7 bases at V and 4 bases at J, with 13 bases between. The germline CDR1 and CDR2 sequences are MNHEY and SVGAGI. CDR3 length: 13 amino acids. The CDR3 DNA sequence: TGTGCCAGCAAAACACAGAGTGGCACTGAAGCTTTCTTT. Encoded protein: CASKTQSGTEAFF.

This clone was counted a few times. The CDR3 nucleotides are TGTGCCAGCAGCGACCCGAAAATAGGACACGAGCAGTACGTC. Encoded protein: CASSDPKIGHEQYV. The chain carries TRBV21-1 and TRBJ2-7; the D call in the table, TRBD1, was not verified against the DNA. TRBV21-1 is noted as a pseudogene. The CDR3 consists of 14 residues.

This clone was observed a few times. The CDR3 bases are TGTGCCAGCAGTAGCGGGAGCACAGATACGCAGTATTTT. It is translated as CASSSGSTDTQYF. The chain carries TRBV6-1 and TRBJ2-3, with D possibly matching TRBD2 (6 bases). The CDR3 covers 13 residues. Between the trimmed V and J ends, which lost 5 bases and 0 bases, there was a span of 6 bases. The germline V gene has CDR1 MNHNS and CDR2 SASEGT.

The chain recombines TRBV5-1 with TRBJ2-5; 7 bases agree with TRBD1. The end of the DNA fits TRBJ2-7 better, so the J call may be wrong. CDR3 length: 14 residues. Germline V gene sequence: CDR1 SGHRS, CDR2 YFSETQ. The CDR3 DNA sequence: TGCGCCAGCAGCGAACCGGGACAGTCCTACGAGCAGTACTTC. Its protein is CASSEPGQSYEQYF.

J is TRBJ2-5 and V is TRBV6-6, with 9 bases matching TRBD1. V was clipped by 5 bases and J by 1 base; unmatched bases: 5. Germline CDR1 reads MNHNY; CDR2 reads SVGAGI (reference sequence). The CDR3 has 15 amino acids. The CDR3 nucleotides are TGTGCCAGCAGTAAAGGACAGGGGCCCCAAGAGACCCAGTACTTC. This sequence encodes CASSKGQGPQETQYF.

This chain joins TRBV4-3 and TRBJ1-2, with 8 bases lining up with TRBD1. This CDR3 has 14 residues. The germline CDR1 and CDR2 sequences are LGHNA and YSLEER. V gave up 4 bases and J gave up 7 bases; unmatched junction bases: 8. The CDR3 coding sequence is TGCGCCAGCAGCCTTAGGGGGACAGGTTCTGGCTACACCTTC. As protein: CASSLRGTGSGYTF.

The gene calls are TRBV15 and TRBJ2-4, with D maybe TRBD2 (6 bases). V lost 6 bases, J lost 2 bases, and 11 bases lay in between. Germline loops: CDR1 LNHNV, CDR2 YYDKDF (reference sequence). The CDR3 spans 14 residues. CDR3 sequence (DNA): TGTGCCACCAGGCGGGACGGCACCAAAAACATTCAGTACTTC. It translates to CATRRDGTKNIQYF.

The CDR3 loop is CASSSQQGAIGNTIYF. In nucleotides, the CDR3 is TGTGCCAGCAGCTCCCAACAGGGGGCGATTGGAAACACCATATATTTT. J is TRBJ1-3 and V is TRBV9, with 9 bases aligning to TRBD1. Per germline, CDR1 SGDLS and CDR2 YYNGEE. The CDR3 has 16 residues. J lost 3 bases, V lost 4 bases, and 8 bases had no gene match. The whole variable domain, remainder taken from reference TRBV9 and TRBJ1-3, is DSGVTQTPKHLITATGQRVTLRCSPRSGDLSVYWYQQSLDQGLQFLIQYYNGEERAKGNILERFSAQQFPDLHSELNLSSLELGDSALYFCASSSQQGAIGNTIYFGEGSWLTVV.